The rows below give T cell receptor beta chains drawn from one sample of a study of blood T cell repertoires in COVID-19. The method was immunoSEQ multiplex PCR; TCRdb's version includes in-frame clones alone and lacks a portion of them. Among 70,000 to 95,000 clones, 81% were seen once, and the ten largest hold 10% to 15%. The sequenced sample was peripheral blood. These TCRs come from a human donor in a cohort sampled during active COVID-19. Both conserved end residues are trimmed from each CDR3. Each record gives: clone size, V gene, J gene, CDR3 protein. Where a row states a size, it is once, few, many or the class of an expanded clone; other rows omit it.

size: NA; V: TRBV6-5; J: TRBJ1-1; CDR3: ASSYLGQANTEAF
size: NA; V: TRBV4-3; J: TRBJ2-1; CDR3: ASSQEAGGRNEQF
size: NA; V: TRBV5-1; J: TRBJ2-3; CDR3: ASTRGHGDTQY
size: NA; V: TRBV28; J: TRBJ1-2; CDR3: ASSLTGSTLSRVYGYT
size: NA; V: TRBV19; J: TRBJ2-5; CDR3: ATSGGAGRGQETQY
size: NA; V: TRBV20-1; J: TRBJ1-2; CDR3: SASRRRGYT
size: NA; V: TRBV7-9; J: TRBJ1-2; CDR3: ASAGQATYRESNGYT
size: NA; V: TRBV7-2; J: TRBJ2-1; CDR3: ASSLRVQPQF
size: NA; V: TRBV5-1; J: TRBJ1-2; CDR3: ASSLFDSYGYT
size: NA; V: TRBV18; J: TRBJ2-7; CDR3: ASSPVSAVSYEQY
size: once; V: TRBV3-1/TRBV3-2; J: TRBJ2-2; CDR3: ASSPHTGTGELF
size: NA; V: TRBV5-1; J: TRBJ2-5; CDR3: ASSFTQETQY
size: NA; V: TRBV5-1; J: TRBJ2-1; CDR3: ASSLETRDRGQEQF
size: once; V: TRBV6-2/TRBV6-3; J: TRBJ2-3; CDR3: ASSSLITDTQY
size: NA; V: TRBV5-3; J: TRBJ1-1; CDR3: ARTSYWVRLAF
size: NA; V: TRBV7-9; J: TRBJ1-1; CDR3: ASSLAHGIEAF
size: once; V: TRBV4-3; J: TRBJ1-1; CDR3: ASSRTPTDGTEAF
size: NA; V: TRBV5-1; J: TRBJ1-1; CDR3: ASSLASRGQGTEAF
size: NA; V: TRBV18; J: TRBJ1-2; CDR3: ASSPRQAEGYGYT
size: few; V: TRBV9; J: TRBJ2-4; CDR3: ASSVVSQGGIQY
size: once; V: TRBV3-1/TRBV3-2; J: TRBJ2-3; CDR3: ASSQGKGAQY
size: once; V: TRBV27; J: TRBJ1-4; CDR3: ASSRGTGSNEKLF
size: NA; V: TRBV28; J: TRBJ2-3; CDR3: ASSGATRSTDTQY
size: NA; V: TRBV18; J: TRBJ1-5; CDR3: ASSATTRADQPQH
size: NA; V: TRBV7-2; J: TRBJ1-6; CDR3: ASSLGGTEDSPLH
size: NA; V: TRBV7-2; J: TRBJ1-2; CDR3: ASSLGSPREDYGYT
size: NA; V: TRBV4-1; J: TRBJ2-3; CDR3: ASRPPGSTDTQY
size: NA; V: TRBV18; J: TRBJ1-6; CDR3: ASSTGTGEHLH
size: once; V: TRBV29-1; J: TRBJ2-2; CDR3: SVSQGNTGELF
size: few; V: TRBV2; J: TRBJ2-7; CDR3: ASVARGIYSYEQY
size: NA; V: TRBV5-1; J: TRBJ2-5; CDR3: ASSLAPSGGGETQY
size: NA; V: TRBV27; J: TRBJ2-1; CDR3: ASSIAGGLNEQF
size: NA; V: TRBV27; J: TRBJ2-6; CDR3: ASSSRSSGANVLT
size: once; V: TRBV12-3/TRBV12-4; J: TRBJ1-2; CDR3: ASSSGRGYGYT
size: NA; V: TRBV7-2; J: TRBJ1-1; CDR3: ASSLAPAGYSEAF
size: NA; V: TRBV19; J: TRBJ2-5; CDR3: ASSTFDNRETQY
size: NA; V: TRBV18; J: TRBJ2-1; CDR3: ASSPLGGSGEQF
size: NA; V: TRBV5-4; J: TRBJ2-7; CDR3: ASSLAPGGRYEQY
size: NA; V: TRBV7-9; J: TRBJ1-1; CDR3: ASSPSLDMVNTEAF
size: NA; V: TRBV6-6; J: TRBJ2-7; CDR3: ASTLRVDSYEQY
size: NA; V: TRBV3-1/TRBV3-2; J: TRBJ1-6; CDR3: ASSQGQNNSPLH
size: many; V: TRBV28; J: TRBJ1-6; CDR3: ASKKSSYNSPLH
size: once; V: TRBV12-5; J: TRBJ2-6; CDR3: ASGLVLGLDSPKFSGANVLT
size: NA; V: TRBV27; J: TRBJ2-1; CDR3: ASSLYIAGSYNEQF
size: NA; V: TRBV2; J: TRBJ1-5; CDR3: ASSAQGAGNQPQH
size: NA; V: TRBV4-3; J: TRBJ2-7; CDR3: ASSQASSHRYEQY
size: few; V: TRBV2; J: TRBJ1-1; CDR3: ASSQQGAGTEAF
size: NA; V: TRBV9; J: TRBJ2-2; CDR3: ASSLLRDDGELF
size: NA; V: TRBV9; J: TRBJ2-1; CDR3: ASSAMTGSSYNEQF
size: NA; V: TRBV2; J: TRBJ1-4; CDR3: ASSQAGRGPRKTNEKLF
size: NA; V: TRBV21-1; J: TRBJ2-7; CDR3: ASSPQGQGNYEQY
size: NA; V: TRBV30; J: TRBJ1-5; CDR3: AWSGSTGTPNQPQH
size: NA; V: TRBV11-2; J: TRBJ1-4; CDR3: ASSSLMGRKLF
size: NA; V: TRBV2; J: TRBJ1-2; CDR3: ASRTLQGVGGYT
size: NA; V: TRBV6-5; J: TRBJ2-2; CDR3: ASSYHGELF
size: NA; V: TRBV7-2; J: TRBJ2-1; CDR3: ASSSQGSSYNEQF
size: NA; V: TRBV19; J: TRBJ2-7; CDR3: ASSIRHGSSYEQY
size: NA; V: TRBV28; J: TRBJ1-2; CDR3: ASGKNYGYT
size: NA; V: TRBV6-5; J: TRBJ2-7; CDR3: ASSISGAPGQY